The entry that follows covers one T cell receptor (beta chain) sequence. What it recognizes is unknown. The data stem from a study of OX40 agonist ivuxolimab in advanced cancers. Findings and caveats of the study: There were also nonresponders showing low normalized T-cell clonal expansion. More expanded clones were seen, on average, in CD8+ T cells than in CD4+.

Sequencing used immunoSEQ multiplex PCR; TCRdb keeps in-frame clones, though not all of them. The data hold 75,000 to 100,000 clones, with about 84% observed a single time. Trimming cost V 0 bases and J 2 bases, with 10 bases left between them. The CDR3 extends over 15 amino acids. CDR1 and CDR2 (germline): MNHEY, SVGAGI. This specimen consisted of CD4+ or CD8+ T cells sorted from blood, obtained in a trial of the OX40 agonist ivuxolimab. V usage is TRBV6-5 and J usage is TRBJ1-2, with D possibly being TRBD1 (5 bases). This clonotype was obtained from an adult with an advanced solid tumor such as melanoma, head and neck, liver or kidney cancer. The CDR3 coding sequence is TGTGCCAGCAGTTACTCGGGACGGGAGAACTATGGCTACACCTTC. It yields the protein CASSYSGRENYGYTF.